This is a list of T cell receptor beta chains from one sample in a study. In TCRdb, the 5' RACE reads were re-called with MiXCR into one record per CDR3 protein. The sample comprises 53,000 or so distinct CDR3 sequences, around 26% of which are singletons, and 2.5% to 3.5% rests with the top ten. Sequenced: tumor-infiltrating naive CD4+ T cells sorted from the breast tumor. These receptors all stem from a female donor with breast cancer. CDR3s include the opening cysteine and the closing phenylalanine or tryptophan. The D gene is left open where the match is weak. Size tells how often a clone was seen (once, few, many) or the class of an expanded clone, and some rows leave it out.

cdr3_aa cdr3_nt v_call clone_size j_call d_call
CASSPSLLRANTIYF TGCGCCAGCAGCCCCTCCCTCCTCCGTGCAAACACCATATATTTT TRBV4-1 NA TRBJ1-3 NA
CASSLWPNTDTQYF TGTGCCAGCAGTTTATGGCCAAACACAGATACGCAGTATTTT TRBV27 NA TRBJ2-3 NA
CASSQRQGARPDTQYF TGTGCCAGCAGCCAACGACAGGGGGCGCGCCCAGATACGCAGTATTTT TRBV3-1 NA TRBJ2-3 TRBD1
CASSYQVEATEAFF TGTGCCAGCAGTTACCAAGTTGAGGCCACTGAAGCTTTCTTT TRBV6-6 once TRBJ1-1 NA
CASRSWGDTEAFF TGTGCCAGCAGGTCCTGGGGGGACACTGAAGCTTTCTTT TRBV6-5 many TRBJ1-1 NA
CASSLAVPGRSYTF TGTGCCAGCAGCTTAGCTGTGCCGGGACGGAGCTACACCTTC TRBV7-9 once TRBJ1-2 NA
CASSVYLWVGEGTDTQYF TGTGCCAGCAGTGTCTATCTCTGGGTCGGAGAGGGCACAGATACGCAGTATTTT TRBV2 NA TRBJ2-3 NA
CASRKQGQRNTEAFF TGTGCCAGCAGAAAACAGGGACAGAGAAACACTGAAGCTTTCTTT TRBV7-9 NA TRBJ1-1 TRBD1
CSARESGSPNNEQFF TGCAGTGCTAGAGAAAGCGGGAGTCCGAATAATGAGCAGTTCTTC TRBV20-1 NA TRBJ2-1 TRBD2
CSVDGTSGRLRSYNEQFF TGCAGCGTTGATGGGACTAGCGGGAGGCTCCGCTCCTACAATGAGCAGTTCTTC TRBV29-1 NA TRBJ2-1 TRBD2
CASSFGQTWGDEQFF TGTGCCAGCAGCTTTGGACAGACCTGGGGCGATGAGCAGTTCTTC TRBV13 NA TRBJ2-1 NA
CASSPTGRSYEQYF TGTGCCAGCAGTCCGACGGGGAGGTCCTACGAGCAGTACTTC TRBV6-6 few TRBJ2-7 NA
CASSQKGYEQYF TGTGCCAGCAGCCAAAAAGGTTACGAGCAGTACTTC TRBV3-1 NA TRBJ2-7 NA
CASSPWDRGNEQYF TGTGCCAGCTCACCCTGGGACAGGGGTAACGAGCAGTACTTC TRBV18 NA TRBJ2-7 TRBD1
CSFLRAGAGQETQYF TGCAGCTTCCTCAGAGCGGGAGCGGGGCAAGAGACCCAGTACTTC TRBV29-1 few TRBJ2-5 TRBD2
CASSTGWAGELIF TGCGCCAGCAGTACAGGGTGGGCCGGGGAGCTGATTTTT TRBV5-1 NA TRBJ2-2 NA
CASSLLGGSDTEAFF TGTGCCAGCAGCCTGTTAGGGGGGTCGGACACTGAAGCTTTCTTT TRBV7-6 few TRBJ1-1 NA
CASSQDLSQGSPLHF TGTGCCAGCAGCCAAGATCTCTCCCAGGGGTCACCCCTCCACTTT TRBV14 medium-sized TRBJ1-6 NA
CASSEYSDYGYTF TGTGCCAGCAGTGAATATTCGGATTATGGCTACACCTTC TRBV6-1 NA TRBJ1-2 NA
CASSQDQAAQWGEQYF TGCGCCAGCAGCCAAGATCAGGCCGCCCAATGGGGCGAGCAGTACTTC TRBV4-3 few TRBJ2-7 NA
CASSQTGRGTQYF TGCGCCAGCAGCCAGACCGGGAGGGGGACCCAGTACTTC TRBV4-1 many TRBJ2-5 TRBD2
CASSLAFRDTQYF TGTGCCAGCAGCTTAGCTTTCCGGGATACGCAGTATTTT TRBV7-6 few TRBJ2-3 NA
CASSFTAATGELFF TGCGCCAGCAGCTTCACGGCAGCCACCGGGGAGCTGTTTTTT TRBV5-1 many TRBJ2-2 NA